This T cell receptor beta chain was obtained from a study of Graves' ophthalmopathy and Graves' hyperthyroidism. General study findings and limits: As the model predicted ophthalmopathy progression, it achieved a sensitivity of approximately 65% and a specificity of around 73%. Separation of ophthalmopathy from stable hyperthyroidism was achieved by a 13-signature model, at roughly 88% sensitivity and about 81% specificity.

CDR3 length equals 15 residues. Per germline, CDR1 LNHDA and CDR2 SQIVND (reference sequence). Trimming cost V 9 bases and J 1 base, with 18 bases left between them. Exclusion applied to patients with other autoimmune diseases, uncontrolled infections, pregnancy or lactation. TCR beta CDR3 regions were amplified from RNA transcripts. Second-round multiplex PCR followed a first-round RT-PCR using HTBI primers. Using its own MiXCR run on the multiplex PCR reads, TCRdb lists one record per CDR3 protein. The data contain about 740,000 distinct CDR3 sequences, 35% to 50% of them seen just once; the ten biggest clones take up 40% to 45%. Points on this clonotype: The antigen is not known.

Material: peripheral blood. The TCR was taken from an adult man with Graves' ophthalmopathy. The chain recombines TRBV19 with TRBJ1-1, with a tentative D call TRBD1 (6 bases). This CDR3 is CASSLQGETNTEAFF. The CDR3 DNA follows: TGTGCCAGCAGTTTACAGGGAGAGACGAACACTGAAGCTTTCTTT.